This T cell receptor beta chain was identified during a study of radiation and T cells in renal cell carcinoma. Germline V gives CDR1 MDHEN, CDR2 SYDVKM. The V gene lost 5 bases and the J gene lost 6 bases, with 17 bases spanning the gap. The CDR3 runs 15 residues. Study-wide results and limits: Compared with controls, irradiated tumors had more, larger dominant CDR3 motifs. Tumor samples were small regions of approximately 1 g.

As to treatment: treatment-naive control, cytoreductive nephrectomy. The patient's renal cell carcinoma had clear cell pathology. This clone was seen just once. Its antigen is currently unknown. TCRdb keeps only in-frame clones here, not all; method: immunoSEQ multiplex PCR. This table holds 14,000 to 15,000 clones, 62% found once. The clonotype was recovered from a man aged 55 to 70 with renal cell carcinoma. The V call is TRBV28, the J call TRBJ1-5; no definite D call. The sequencing here drew on tumor tissue, taken from a patient whose treatment was nephrectomy without radiotherapy. CDR3 sequence reads: CASSPFRSLGQPQHF. The CDR3 DNA follows: TGTGCCAGCAGTCCATTTAGGAGTCTTGGTCAGCCCCAGCATTTT.